The clone carrying this T cell receptor beta chain has a count of ten or more. The entry originates in a study of T cells after yellow fever vaccination. As TCR cDNA was made by 5'RACE template switching, a universal primer site and UMIs were added. TCRdb fed the 5' RACE reads into MiXCR, producing one record per CDR3 protein. This sample carries roughly 56,000 distinct CDR3 sequences, 5% to 6.5% of them seen once, and the ten largest clones take about a third. V lost 1 base to trimming and J lost 10 bases, with 14 bases between them. Germline CDR1 and CDR2: MGHRA and YSYEKL. The CDR3 spans 15 residues.

The sample here was PBMCs, either bulk or a sorted T-cell subset (CD4+, CD8+, memory, or dextramer-sorted; not recorded which), taken on the day of the yellow fever booster vaccination. The origin of this receptor is a man aged 18 to 29 who received the YFV17D yellow fever vaccine. The J gene is TRBJ1-6, the V gene TRBV4-1, with D perhaps matching TRBD1 (5 bases). The CDR3 reads CASSQADRIGSPLHF. DNA for the CDR3: TGCGCCAGCAGCCAAGCTGACAGAATTGGGTCACCCCTCCACTTT.